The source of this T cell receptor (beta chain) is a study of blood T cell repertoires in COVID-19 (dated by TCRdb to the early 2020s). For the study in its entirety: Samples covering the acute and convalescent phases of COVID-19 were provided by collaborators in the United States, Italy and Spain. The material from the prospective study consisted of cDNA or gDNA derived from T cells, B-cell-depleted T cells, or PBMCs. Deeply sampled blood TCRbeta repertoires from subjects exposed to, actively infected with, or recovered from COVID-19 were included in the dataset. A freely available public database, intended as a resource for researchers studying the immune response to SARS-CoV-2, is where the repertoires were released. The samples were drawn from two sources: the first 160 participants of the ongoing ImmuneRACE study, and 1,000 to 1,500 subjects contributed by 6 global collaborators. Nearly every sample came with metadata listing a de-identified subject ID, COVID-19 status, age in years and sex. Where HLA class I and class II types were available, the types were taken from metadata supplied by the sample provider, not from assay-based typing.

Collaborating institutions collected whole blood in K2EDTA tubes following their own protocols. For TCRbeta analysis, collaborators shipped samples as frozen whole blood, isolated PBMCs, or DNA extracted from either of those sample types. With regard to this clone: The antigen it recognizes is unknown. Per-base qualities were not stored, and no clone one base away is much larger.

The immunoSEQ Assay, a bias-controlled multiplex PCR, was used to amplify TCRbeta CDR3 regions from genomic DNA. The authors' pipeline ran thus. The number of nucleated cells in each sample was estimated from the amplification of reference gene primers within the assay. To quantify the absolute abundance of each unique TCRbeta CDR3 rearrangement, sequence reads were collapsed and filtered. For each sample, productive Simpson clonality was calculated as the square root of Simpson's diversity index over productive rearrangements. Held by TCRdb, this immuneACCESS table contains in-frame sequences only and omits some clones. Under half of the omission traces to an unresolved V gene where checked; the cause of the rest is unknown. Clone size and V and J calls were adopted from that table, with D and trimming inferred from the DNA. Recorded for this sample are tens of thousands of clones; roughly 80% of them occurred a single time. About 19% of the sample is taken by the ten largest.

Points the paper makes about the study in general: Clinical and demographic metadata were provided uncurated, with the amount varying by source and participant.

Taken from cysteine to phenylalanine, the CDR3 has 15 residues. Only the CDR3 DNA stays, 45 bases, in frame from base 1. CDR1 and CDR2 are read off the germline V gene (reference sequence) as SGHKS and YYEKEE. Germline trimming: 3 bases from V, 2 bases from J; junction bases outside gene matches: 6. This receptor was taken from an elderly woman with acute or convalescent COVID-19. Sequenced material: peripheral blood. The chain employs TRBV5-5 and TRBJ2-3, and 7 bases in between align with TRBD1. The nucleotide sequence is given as TGTGCCAGCAGCTCCGGGACAGTCACCACAGATACGCAGTATTTT. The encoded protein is CASSSGTVTTDTQYF.